A single sample gave rise to the 20 T cell receptor beta chains below, sequenced in a study of technical replicates of blood from several donors. This table comes from immunoSEQ multiplex PCR, and its TCRdb copy is limited to in-frame clones, with some not included. The profile covers tens of thousands of clones, with just over 85% appearing a single time and roughly 5.2% taken by the ten largest. Source material: PBMCs. These receptor sequences come from a human donor in good health. Some clones in this sample may be carry-over from other donors' samples.

The rearrangement uses TRBV11-2 and TRBJ2-7, with D tentatively TRBD1 (6 bases). Germline loops: CDR1 SGHAT, CDR2 FQNNGV. This CDR3 is 15 amino acids long. V lost 3 bases and J 4 bases, leaving 16 bases between the germline ends. This chain's CDR3 is CASSLRQGPVYEQYF. The CDR3 DNA reads as TGTGCCAGCAGCTTGCGGCAGGGGCCGGTATACGAGCAGTACTTC.

This chain links TRBV6-1 with TRBJ2-1, with 7 bases matching TRBD1. Germline V gene data show CDR1 as MNHNS and CDR2 as SASEGT. The trim removed 4 bases at V and 8 bases at J, leaving 8 bases unmatched. The CDR3 covers 14 residues. The CDR3 reads CASSGYRGEDEQFF. Here the CDR3 DNA reads TGTGCCAGCAGTGGATACAGGGGTGAGGATGAGCAGTTCTTC.

The rearrangement joins TRBV6-1 to TRBJ1-2; 8 nucleotides line up with TRBD1. Per the germline V gene, CDR1 is MNHNS and CDR2 is SASEGT. The CDR3 has 13 amino acids. Trimming at V came to 6 bases and at J to 8 bases, leaving 8 bases not matched to a gene. For the CDR3, the DNA is TGTGCCAGCAGATTCCAGGGGGCGGCAGGCTACACCTTC. Its translation: CASRFQGAAGYTF.

This chain joins TRBV5-8 and TRBJ1-2, with a tentative D call TRBD1 (6 bases). This CDR3 has 13 amino acids. V shed 4 bases and J shed 7 bases, with 14 bases lying between them. CDR1 is SGHTS, CDR2 YDEGEE, per germline. The DNA for the CDR3 is TGTGCCAGCAGCCGGACAGAGAGAGGTGGCTACACCTTC. Translation: CASSRTERGGYTF. Full variable domain (rest looked up from reference TRBV5-8 and TRBJ1-2): EAGVTQSPTHLIKTRGQQATLRCSPISGHTSVYWYQQALGLGLQFLLWYDEGEERNRGNFPPRFSGRQFPNYSSELNVNALELEDSALYLCASSRTERGGYTFGSGTRLTVV.

The chain links TRBV2 to TRBJ1-5; the D gene is possibly TRBD1 (6 bases). V was trimmed by 3 bases and J by 2 bases, leaving 14 bases between them. The germline gives CDR1 SNHLY, CDR2 FYNNEI. The CDR3 loop spans 16 amino acids. CDR3 residues: CASSDDGGGGNQPQHF. In DNA, the CDR3 is TGTGCCAGCAGTGACGATGGGGGGGGCGGCAATCAGCCCCAGCATTTT.

The chain uses TRBV7-9 and TRBJ2-7, with TRBD2 matching 13 bases. The V gene's germline CDR1 is SEHNR and CDR2 FQNEAQ (reference sequence). Trimming removed 3 bases from V and 0 bases from J; junction bases left unmatched: 5. This CDR3 spans 17 amino acids. Here the CDR3 DNA reads TGTGCCAGCAGCTTGGGACGACTAGCGGGGGGCTCCTACGAGCAGTACTTC. It yields the protein CASSLGRLAGGSYEQYF. Full variable domain (remainder filled in from reference TRBV7-9 and TRBJ2-7): DTGVSQNPRHKITKRGQNVTFRCDPISEHNRLYWYRQTLGQGPEFLTYFQNEAQLEKSRLLSDRFSAERPKGSFSTLEIQRTEQGDSAMYLCASSLGRLAGGSYEQYFGPGTRLTVT.

The genes are TRBV9 and TRBJ2-7; TRBD2 matches at 8 bases. The CDR3 runs 13 residues. The V and J ends lost 1 base and 4 bases, in that order; junction bases with no gene match: 1. Germline V gene sequence: CDR1 SGDLS, CDR2 YYNGEE. The CDR3 region has the DNA TGTGCCAGCAGCGTAACTAGCGGTTACGAGCAGTACTTC. Its protein is CASSVTSGYEQYF.

This clone was observed a handful of times. Distinct nucleotide sequences in the sample also encode this CDR3. The gene calls are TRBV5-1 and TRBJ1-2; no definite D call. Trimming took off 2 bases at V and 1 base at J, with 6 bases between the two ends. This CDR3 is 13 amino acids long. Germline lookup yields CDR1 SGHRS and CDR2 YFSETQ. DNA of the CDR3: TGCGCCAGCAGCTTTGGCAGTAACTATGGCTACACCTTC. Its protein product is CASSFGSNYGYTF.

The genes are TRBV10-3 and TRBJ2-2; 9 bases match TRBD1. Germline CDR1 is ENHRY and CDR2 is SYGVKD. V was clipped by 4 bases and J by 4 bases; unmatched bases: 4. This CDR3 comprises 15 residues. The CDR3 region is CAISGGTGSTGELFF. The CDR3 nucleotides read TGTGCCATCAGTGGGGGGACAGGGTCCACCGGGGAGCTGTTTTTT.

The V gene is TRBV2, the J gene TRBJ2-5, with D possibly TRBD1 on 6 matching bases. Germline lookup yields CDR1 SNHLY and CDR2 FYNNEI. The V end was cut by 5 bases, the J end by 5 bases, with 18 bases between. The CDR3 spans 15 residues. CDR3 amino acids: CASSKDTGLGETQYF. The DNA of the CDR3 is TGTGCCAGCAGTAAGGATACAGGGCTCGGGGAGACCCAGTACTTC.

The CDR3 loop is CASSLTGSGGYTF. CDR3 bases: TGCGCCAGCAGCTTGACAGGCTCTGGAGGCTACACCTTC. V gene TRBV5-1 combines with J gene TRBJ1-2; tentatively, D is TRBD1 (5 bases). V lost 1 base to trimming and J lost 8 bases, with 12 bases between them. Germline CDR1 is SGHRS and CDR2 is YFSETQ. The CDR3 is 13 amino acids.

The rearrangement joins TRBV6-6 to TRBJ1-4, with D unclear. Germline loops: CDR1 MNHNY, CDR2 SVGAGI (reference sequence). Between the trimmed V and J ends, which lost 2 bases and 14 bases, there was a span of 18 bases. The CDR3 contains 14 residues. CDR3 amino acids: CASSYEGGRKELFF. The CDR3 DNA follows: TGTGCCAGCAGTTACGAGGGTGGTAGAAAAGAGCTGTTTTTT.

J is TRBJ2-7 and V is TRBV5-1, with D perhaps TRBD2 (6 bases). The V gene lost 5 bases and the J gene lost 2 bases, with 17 bases spanning the gap. Germline CDR1 is SGHRS and CDR2 is YFSETQ. The CDR3 loop spans 15 amino acids. For the CDR3, the DNA is TGCGCCAGCAGGCCCCGAGGGGAGGATACCTACGAGCAGTACTTC. It translates to CASRPRGEDTYEQYF.

The CDR3: CASSPRGGEETQYF. In nucleotides, the CDR3 is TGTGCCAGCAGCCCGCGGGGGGGGGAAGAGACCCAGTACTTC. The rearrangement joins TRBV7-9 to TRBJ2-5; 9 nucleotides match TRBD2. V trimming: 5 bases; J trimming: 3 bases; junction bases outside the gene matches: 4. CDR1 is SEHNR and CDR2 is FQNEAQ in the germline V gene (reference sequence). The CDR3 extends over 14 amino acids.

V is TRBV29-1 and J is TRBJ1-1, with 8 bases lining up with TRBD1. This CDR3 spans 13 amino acids. Germline V CDR1 and CDR2: SQVTM, ANQGSEA. V lost 7 bases, J lost 2 bases, and 6 bases stayed unmatched. Here the CDR3 reads CSGGQGFNTEAFF. For the CDR3, the DNA is TGCAGCGGAGGACAGGGATTCAACACTGAAGCTTTCTTT.

The rearrangement joins TRBV6-5 to TRBJ1-3; a weak D match, TRBD1 (5 bases). The CDR3 is made up of 14 amino acids. Germline lookup yields CDR1 MNHEY and CDR2 SVGAGI. V was pared by 6 bases and J by 2 bases, with 11 bases between. As DNA, the CDR3 is TGTGCCAGCAGGCAGACAGCTACTGGAAACACCATATATTTT. This gives the protein CASRQTATGNTIYF.

The genes are TRBV7-2 and TRBJ2-7; D possibly corresponds to TRBD1 (6 bases). Germline assignment: CDR1 SGHTA and CDR2 FQGNSA. The V end was cut by 1 base, the J end by 4 bases, with 20 bases between. The CDR3 loop spans 17 amino acids. The CDR3 nucleotides are TGTGCCAGCAGCTTAGTCGGCAGGGGCGCGACACAGTACGAGCAGTACTTC. It codes for CASSLVGRGATQYEQYF.

The chain combines TRBV7-9 with TRBJ1-6; TRBD1 matches 8 bases. V shed 5 bases and J 4 bases; nucleotides not matched to a gene: 7. The CDR3 covers 16 residues. Germline V gene sequence: CDR1 SEHNR, CDR2 FQNEAQ (reference sequence). In DNA form, the CDR3 reads TGTGCCAGCAGCGATCCGGGACAGGTGTATAATTCACCCCTCCACTTT. The encoded protein is CASSDPGQVYNSPLHF. Full variable domain (rest looked up from reference TRBV7-9 and TRBJ1-6): DTGVSQNPRHKITKRGQNVTFRCDPISEHNRLYWYRQTLGQGPEFLTYFQNEAQLEKSRLLSDRFSAERPKGSFSTLEIQRTEQGDSAMYLCASSDPGQVYNSPLHFGNGTRLTVT.

This sequence joins TRBV5-1 and TRBJ1-1; 8 positions match TRBD1. The CDR3 extends over 13 amino acids. CDR1 and CDR2 from the germline V gene are SGHRS and YFSETQ. The ends lost 3 bases at V and 7 bases at J; junction bases unmatched: 5. CDR3 loop: CASSSGQGLEAFF. As DNA, the CDR3 is TGCGCCAGCAGCTCTGGACAGGGCCTTGAAGCTTTCTTT.

V and J are TRBV9 and TRBJ2-2; D uncertain. V lost 1 base, J lost 6 bases, and 4 bases lay in between. The CDR3 is 12 residues long. Germline loops: CDR1 SGDLS, CDR2 YYNGEE. The CDR3 region has the DNA TGTGCCAGCAGCGTAATCTCCGGGGAGCTGTTTTTT. It is translated as CASSVISGELFF.